The 7 T cell receptor beta chains presented below share a single source sample, sequenced in a study of a mutant IDH1 vaccine in newly diagnosed glioma. Time point reported: week 5, during vaccination. All doses held 300 ug of mutant IDH1 20-mer peptide, with topical imiquimod. No antigens are known for them. Produced via immunoSEQ multiplex PCR; TCRdb's table is partial and in-frame only. The profile shows fewer than 65,000 clones, approximately 80% of them singletons. Sequences were derived from PBMCs, sampled from a glioma patient whose treatment included an IDH1 peptide vaccine. These receptors were collected from a man aged 25-40 years with glioma.

The V gene is TRBV5-5, the J gene TRBJ2-1, with 8 bases lining up with TRBD2. Germline assignment: CDR1 SGHKS and CDR2 YYEKEE (reference sequence). The CDR3 sequence is 15 residues long. V lost 2 bases to trimming and J lost 4 bases; unmatched junction nucleotides: 5. The CDR3 bases are TGTGCCAGCAGCTTTAGCGGGGTGAATTACAATGAGCAGTTCTTC. Translating it yields CASSFSGVNYNEQFF.

This clone was detected a few times. V gene TRBV4-1 combines with J gene TRBJ1-5; D may be TRBD1 (5 bases). V shed 0 bases and J shed 0 bases, with 9 bases lying between them. The germline gives CDR1 MGHRA, CDR2 YSYEKL. The length of the CDR3 is 16 residues. CDR3 protein: CASSQEETDSNQPQHF. CDR3 in DNA: TGCGCCAGCAGCCAAGAGGAGACAGATAGCAATCAGCCCCAGCATTTT.

This clone came up a few times. The chain links TRBV10-1 to TRBJ1-2; D not resolved. CDR3 size: 13 residues. The germline V and J ends were trimmed by 3 bases and 3 bases, with 8 bases remaining between them. Germline V gene lookup returns CDR1 WNHNN and CDR2 SYGVQD (reference sequence). The CDR3 nucleotides read TGCGCCAGCAGTGACGGGCGGGACTATGGCTACACCTTC. Translating gives CASSDGRDYGYTF.

V is TRBV4-2 and J is TRBJ2-1; possibly TRBD2 for D (5 bases). The ends were cut back, 3 bases at V and 2 bases at J, with 11 bases in the middle. Germline CDR1 LGHNA, CDR2 YNFKEQ. CDR3 size: 15 residues. The CDR3 is CASSQADGTYNEQFF. CDR3 DNA sequence: TGTGCCAGCAGCCAGGCGGACGGGACCTACAATGAGCAGTTCTTC.

The rearrangement uses TRBV11-2 and TRBJ1-2; TRBD1 matches 7 bases. The V gene's germline CDR1 is SGHAT and CDR2 FQNNGV. This CDR3 region has 17 residues. Unmatched junction bases numbered 10, after V lost 1 base and J lost 2 bases. In DNA, the CDR3 is TGTGCCAGCAGCTTAGGTGGGACAGCTAAAGACAACTATGGCTACACCTTC. It codes for CASSLGGTAKDNYGYTF.

The V call is TRBV6-1, the J call TRBJ1-2, with TRBD1 matching over 9 bases. Germline trimming cut 5 bases from V and 4 bases from J; bases unmatched to any gene: 5. The CDR3 consists of 14 residues. Germline V gene lookup returns CDR1 MNHNS and CDR2 SASEGT. CDR3 DNA: TGTGCCAGCAGTCGATGGACAGGGGTCTATGGCTACACCTTC. Its protein is CASSRWTGVYGYTF.

The J gene is TRBJ2-1, the V gene TRBV5-1; TRBD2 matches 9 bases. V was pared by 4 bases and J by 2 bases, with 4 bases of the junction left unmatched. The CDR3 spans 15 residues. Germline CDR1 reads SGHRS; CDR2 reads YFSETQ. In DNA form, the CDR3 reads TGCGCCAGCAGCAGCGCGGGGGGGCCCTACAATGAGCAGTTCTTC. This translates into CASSSAGGPYNEQFF.